This T cell receptor beta chain was recovered during a study of T cell repertoires in cytomegalovirus infection. Study as a whole: It was recently identified HLA-C-restricted and well-studied HLA-B-restricted CMV epitopes that the study used. Public TCR beta signatures were indicative of both CMV infection and a matching HLA type. Points from the study as a whole: People with CMV and the relevant HLA were identified by cumulative public TCR beta family frequency. HLA-C-restricted TCR beta clonotypes specific for CMV led the ex vivo response.

V lost 4 bases and J lost 5, with 20 bases in between. The CDR3 totals 17 residues. The germline CDR1 and CDR2 sequences are SGHVS and FQNEAQ. This clonotype occurred a few times. The antigen is not known. TCRdb recomputed calls from the reads with MiXCR, one row per CDR3 protein. The table records about 63,000 distinct CDR3 sequences, roughly 21% of them present only once. The chain has TRBV7-8 and TRBJ2-2; D perhaps matches TRBD1 (5 bases). This TCR was sampled from a human donor in good health (CMV status not recorded). Some clones in this sample may be carry-over from other donors' samples. This sample comprised CD8+ T cells from cultured PBMCs, obtained from culture after CMV antigen stimulation. CDR3 in DNA: TGTGCCAGCAGCTCCCTGGACCTAGGGGTGTGGACCGGGGAGCTGTTTTTT. Translated, it gives CASSSLDLGVWTGELFF. Based on the CDR3 plus reference TRBV7-8 and TRBJ2-2, the full variable domain is GAGVSQSPRYKVAKRGQDVALRCDPISGHVSLFWYQQALGQGPEFLTYFQNEAQLDKSGLPSDRFFAERPEGSVSTLKIQRTQQEDSAVYLCASSSLDLGVWTGELFFGEGSRLTVL.